This T cell receptor beta chain derives from a study of T cell clones after liver transplantation. CDR1 is GTSNPN and CDR2 is SVGIG in the germline V gene (reference sequence). The CDR3 spans 15 residues. Deletions cut 4 bases from V and 0 bases from J, with 13 bases between. Profiling relied on immunoSEQ multiplex PCR, and the TCRdb table lists in-frame clones only, not all of them. The sample contains around 18,000 clones, roughly nine tenths of which appear only once. The sequence was obtained from a human patient who received a liver transplant. Part of the T cells may come from the graft donor. The input for sequencing was CD8+ T cells from blood, taken around 42 months after liver transplant. The J gene is TRBJ1-5, the V gene TRBV30, with D unresolved. CDR3 region: CAWKSGVYSNQPQHF. As DNA, the CDR3 is TGTGCCTGGAAGTCAGGAGTTTATAGCAATCAGCCCCAGCATTTT.